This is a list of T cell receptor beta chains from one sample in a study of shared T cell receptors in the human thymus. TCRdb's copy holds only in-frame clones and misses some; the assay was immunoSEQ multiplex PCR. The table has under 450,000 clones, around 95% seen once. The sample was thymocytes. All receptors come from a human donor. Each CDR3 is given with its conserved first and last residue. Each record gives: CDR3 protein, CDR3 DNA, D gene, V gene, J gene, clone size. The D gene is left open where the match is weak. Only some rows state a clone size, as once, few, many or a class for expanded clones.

CASSYSPEHSYEQYF	TGTGCCAGCAGTTACTCCCCAGAGCACTCCTACGAGCAGTACTTC	-	TRBV6-5	TRBJ2-7	-
CASSPPPPPDTEAFF	TGTGCCAGCAGTCCCCCCCCACCCCCGGACACTGAAGCTTTCTTT	-	TRBV27	TRBJ1-1	-
CASSQGYGGGQGPEAFF	TGCGCCAGCAGCCAAGGCTACGGGGGGGGACAGGGACCTGAAGCTTTCTTT	TRBD1	TRBV4-1	TRBJ1-1	-
CASSLSQETSGNTIYF	TGTGCCAGCAGCCTTTCCCAGGAAACCTCTGGAAACACCATATATTTT	-	TRBV7-2	TRBJ1-3	-
CASSFWGGEQYF	TGTGCCAGCAGTTTTTGGGGGGGCGAGCAGTACTTC	TRBD2	TRBV28	TRBJ2-7	-
CASSLTGQGILGETQYF	TGTGCCAGCAGCTTGACAGGACAGGGAATTTTAGGAGAGACCCAGTACTTC	TRBD1	TRBV7-9	TRBJ2-5	-
CAWSVVGTGKYF	TGTGCCTGGAGTGTTGTCGGGACAGGGAAGTACTTC	TRBD1	TRBV30	TRBJ2-7	once
CASSCEREMVEQFF	TGTGCCAGCAGTTGCGAGCGGGAAATGGTTGAGCAGTTCTTC	TRBD2	TRBV6-5	TRBJ2-1	-
CASSPRTSGSKNNEQFF	TGTGCCAGCAGCCCACGGACTAGCGGGAGTAAAAACAATGAGCAGTTCTTC	TRBD2	TRBV5-4	TRBJ2-1	-
CASSSSPSGRWGTQYF	TGTGCCAGCAGTTCTTCTCCTAGCGGGAGATGGGGGACCCAGTACTTC	TRBD2	TRBV27	TRBJ2-5	-
CASTRMGSRQPQHF	TGTGCCAGTACCCGGATGGGGTCCCGTCAGCCCCAGCATTTT	-	TRBV19	TRBJ1-5	-
CASSPGADNGELFF	TGTGCCAGCAGCCCTGGGGCAGATAACGGGGAGCTGTTTTTT	-	TRBV14	TRBJ2-2	-
CASSLNCHLITDTQYF	TGTGCCAGCAGCTTGAACTGTCATCTCATCACAGATACGCAGTATTTT	-	TRBV5-7	TRBJ2-3	-
CASSVSLAEEQFF	TGCGCCAGCAGTGTCTCTCTAGCGGAGGAGCAGTTCTTC	TRBD2	TRBV10-1	TRBJ2-1	-
CASSLSGAVLYF	TGTGCCAGCAGTTTATCGGGGGCAGTCCTGTACTTC	-	TRBV27	TRBJ2-7	-
CASSLGGSGTGIQPQHF	TGTGCCAGCAGCTTAGGAGGATCCGGGACAGGGATCCAGCCCCAGCATTTT	TRBD1	TRBV7-9	TRBJ1-5	-
CASSLAAGPAGMVSGELFF	TGCGCCAGCAGCTTGGCCGCAGGGCCAGCGGGAATGGTTAGCGGGGAGCTGTTTTTT	TRBD2	TRBV5-1	TRBJ2-2	once
CATLPRGLNYGYTF	TGTGCCACTCTCCCCCGAGGGCTTAACTATGGCTACACCTTC	-	TRBV6-6	TRBJ1-2	-
CASSTRTGINYGYTF	TGTGCCAGCAGCACTCGGACAGGGATCAACTATGGCTACACCTTC	TRBD1	TRBV11-2	TRBJ1-2	-
CASSTTRGGDTEAFF	TGTGCCAGCAGTACGACCAGGGGAGGAGACACTGAAGCTTTCTTT	-	TRBV28	TRBJ1-1	few
CASTRRAPYNEQFF	TGTGCCAGCACCCGGAGGGCCCCCTACAATGAGCAGTTCTTC	-	TRBV2	TRBJ2-1	-
CASSPRTGSSGNTIYF	TGTGCCAGCTCACCACGGACAGGGAGCTCTGGAAACACCATATATTTT	TRBD1	TRBV18	TRBJ1-3	-
CAWSVRIAETYNEQFF	TGTGCCTGGAGTGTTCGTATAGCGGAGACCTACAATGAGCAGTTCTTC	-	TRBV30	TRBJ2-1	-
CASSLGTGTPGAQYF	TGTGCCAGCAGCTTGGGGACAGGGACCCCCGGGGCCCAGTACTTC	TRBD1	TRBV5-6	TRBJ2-5	-
CASSVEVMNTEAFF	TGTGCCAGCAGCGTTGAGGTCATGAACACTGAAGCTTTCTTT	-	TRBV9	TRBJ1-1	-
CASSVAGAFQETQYF	TGTGCCAGCAGCGTAGCGGGGGCCTTTCAAGAGACCCAGTACTTC	-	TRBV9	TRBJ2-5	-
CASSQHPPGQGSNQPQHF	TGTGCCAGCAGCCAACACCCGCCGGGACAGGGATCCAATCAGCCCCAGCATTTT	TRBD1	TRBV4-2	TRBJ1-5	-
CASSLVERGGSGRAGETQYF	TGTGCCAGCAGCTTAGTTGAGAGGGGAGGAAGCGGGAGGGCCGGTGAGACCCAGTACTTC	TRBD2	TRBV7-6	TRBJ2-5	-
CASSSENTPGAFF	TGTGCCAGCTCGTCTGAAAACACCCCCGGAGCTTTCTTT	-	TRBV18	TRBJ1-1	-